One and the same sample provided the 32 T cell receptor beta chains below, sequenced in a study of cytomegalovirus exposure and HLA in healthy donors (dated by TCRdb to about 2017). Libraries were made using the immunoSEQ multiplex PCR assay. The multiplex PCR relied on a mix of 60 forward primers for TCR Vbeta segments and 13 reverse primers for TCR Jbeta segments. TCRdb provides this immuneACCESS table in a form limited to in-frame rearrangements. Some clones are lacking; in checked studies, under half of them reflect an unresolved V gene, and why the rest are absent is not known. A total of some 150,000 clones appear in this sample, around 72% of them only once. The ten largest clones add up to around 4% of the sample. The sequenced material came from PBMCs. These TCRs come from a man between 18 and 35 years old in good health and CMV-seropositive.

The V call is TRBV9, the J call TRBJ2-2; D not certain. The V gene's germline CDR1 is SGDLS and CDR2 YYNGEE. Trimming took 0 bases from V and 1 from J, leaving 7 bases between them. This CDR3 has 15 amino acids. CDR3 amino acids: CASSVARVNTGELFF. In nucleotides, the CDR3 is TGTGCCAGCAGCGTAGCTCGGGTGAACACCGGGGAGCTGTTTTTT.

The CDR3 loop reads CASSPAGFSETQYF. In DNA, the CDR3 is TGTGCCAGCAGCCCCGCCGGGTTCAGTGAGACCCAGTACTTC. The chain has TRBV7-8 and TRBJ2-5; D ambiguous. Germline-derived CDR1 and CDR2 are SGHVS and FQNEAQ. V was trimmed by 5 bases and J by 5 bases, leaving 15 bases between them. The CDR3 runs 14 residues.

This chain uses TRBV4-2 with TRBJ2-7, with 10 bases identical to TRBD2. CDR1 is LGHNA, CDR2 YNFKEQ, per germline. The CDR3 length is 15 residues. J gave up 5 bases and V 4 bases, and 8 bases lay outside the gene matches. The CDR3 nucleotides are TGTGCCAGCAGCCCCCGGGCGCTAGCGGGAGACGAGCAGTACTTC. Amino acids: CASSPRALAGDEQYF.

The genes are TRBV7-8 and TRBJ2-2; the match to TRBD1 covers 9 bases. Losses at the gene ends were 5 bases for V and 1 base for J; bases not matched to a gene: 2. The CDR3 totals 15 residues. Germline V gives CDR1 SGHVS, CDR2 FQNEAQ. DNA for the CDR3: TGTGCCAGCAGCCTGGGACAGGGGAACACCGGGGAGCTGTTTTTT. This translates into CASSLGQGNTGELFF.

This clone was detected once. The chain recombines TRBV11-2 with TRBJ2-7; D perhaps matches TRBD2 (5 bases). CDR1 and CDR2 (germline): SGHAT, FQNNGV. The CDR3 covers 15 residues. V was clipped by 0 bases and J by 8 bases, with 17 bases between them. The CDR3: CASSLEGLAGEKQYF. The CDR3, as DNA: TGTGCCAGCAGCTTAGAAGGACTCGCCGGGGAGAAGCAGTACTTC.

The chain uses TRBV11-2 and TRBJ2-2; D ambiguous. The CDR3 spans 14 residues. Germline lookup yields CDR1 SGHAT and CDR2 FQNNGV. Trimming took 2 bases from V and 6 from J, leaving 10 bases between them. This CDR3 reads CASSLIGGPGELFF. Written as DNA, the CDR3 is TGTGCCAGCAGCTTAATTGGTGGGCCCGGGGAGCTGTTTTTT.

This clone occurred once. The chain uses TRBV19 and TRBJ2-2, with D tentatively TRBD1 (6 bases). Trimming took 1 base from V and 1 from J, leaving 10 bases between them. CDR3 length: 16 amino acids. Germline values: CDR1 LNHDA, CDR2 SQIVND (reference sequence). CDR3 coding DNA: TGTGCCAGTAGTATAGTAGGACAGCTGAACACCGGGGAGCTGTTTTTT. Translation: CASSIVGQLNTGELFF. The complete variable domain, with remaining parts taken from reference TRBV19 and TRBJ2-2, reads DGGITQSPKYLFRKEGQNVTLSCEQNLNHDAMYWYRQDPGQGLRLIYYSQIVNDFQKGDIAEGYSVSREKKESFPLTVTSAQKNPTAFYLCASSIVGQLNTGELFFGEGSRLTVL.

This chain links TRBV28 with TRBJ2-5; TRBD2 aligns across 8 bases. The length of the CDR3 is 16 residues. J was trimmed by 0 bases and V by 6 bases; bases with no gene match: 9. The germline V gene encodes CDR1 MDHEN and CDR2 SYDVKM. As DNA, the CDR3 is TGTGCCAGCAGACGTCGGGGGGGCCCGTACCAAGAGACCCAGTACTTC. It translates to CASRRRGGPYQETQYF.

The V gene is TRBV9, the J gene TRBJ2-1, with 12 bases that match TRBD2. The CDR3 runs 20 residues. Trimming cost V 4 bases and J 0 bases; bases outside gene matches: 14. Germline V gene lookup returns CDR1 SGDLS and CDR2 YYNGEE. The CDR3 sequence: CASSPSGLAGWGSSYNEQFF. The CDR3 bases are TGTGCCAGCAGCCCCTCCGGACTAGCGGGGTGGGGGAGCTCCTACAATGAGCAGTTCTTC. Using reference TRBV9 and TRBJ2-1 for the parts outside the CDR3, the full variable domain is DSGVTQTPKHLITATGQRVTLRCSPRSGDLSVYWYQQSLDQGLQFLIQYYNGEERAKGNILERFSAQQFPDLHSELNLSSLELGDSALYFCASSPSGLAGWGSSYNEQFFGPGTRLTVL.

Details on this clone: Other nucleotide sequences in the sample specify the same CDR3. The gene calls are TRBV7-2 and TRBJ2-1; 8 bases map to TRBD2. V lost 0 bases, J lost 2 bases, and 3 bases stayed unmatched. CDR3 length equals 16 residues. The germline V gene encodes CDR1 SGHTA and CDR2 FQGNSA. The CDR3 spells CASSLAPAGAYNEQFF. In DNA form, the CDR3 reads TGTGCCAGCAGCTTAGCCCCAGCGGGGGCCTACAATGAGCAGTTCTTC.

This sequence joins TRBV10-3 and TRBJ1-3; possible D gene TRBD1, 5 bases. V was shortened by 7 bases and J by 7 bases, with 17 bases between the two germline ends. The V gene's germline CDR1 is ENHRY and CDR2 SYGVKD. This CDR3 is 14 amino acids long. The CDR3 sequence: CAIKGTGTTNTIYF. In nucleotides, the CDR3 is TGTGCCATCAAGGGAACAGGAACGACTAACACCATATATTTT.

The chain is built from TRBV6-6 and TRBJ1-2, with TRBD1 matching over 7 bases. The ends lost 7 bases at V and 2 bases at J; junction bases unmatched: 4. Per the germline V gene, CDR1 is MNHNY and CDR2 is SVGAGI (reference sequence). CDR3 length: 13 residues. CDR3: CASNPTGNYGYTF. The CDR3 nucleotides read TGTGCCAGCAACCCGACAGGGAACTATGGCTACACCTTC.

Regarding this clone: The same CDR3 also results from other DNA sequences found in this sample. The rearrangement uses TRBV7-2 and TRBJ1-1, with D maybe TRBD1 (6 bases). Trimming took 2 bases from V and 1 from J, leaving 11 bases between them. The CDR3 runs 15 residues. CDR1 and CDR2 (germline): SGHTA, FQGNSA. This chain's CDR3 is CASSLLGAGNTEAFF. The CDR3 coding sequence is TGTGCCAGCAGCTTATTGGGGGCGGGGAACACTGAAGCTTTCTTT.

This clone showed up just a few times. The chain employs TRBV28 and TRBJ1-1; 9 bases are a match to TRBD1. V dropped 6 bases and J dropped 4; count of bases not matched to a gene: 15. The CDR3 contains 17 residues. The V gene's germline CDR1 is MDHEN and CDR2 SYDVKM. The CDR3 loop is CASSPSGQGTSGTEAFF. CDR3 DNA sequence: TGTGCCAGCAGCCCCTCCGGACAGGGGACTTCGGGCACTGAAGCTTTCTTT.

The chain couples TRBV27 to TRBJ2-3; 8 positions match TRBD2. V shed 5 bases, J shed 2 bases, and the junction held 6 bases outside the gene matches. CDR1 MNHEY and CDR2 SMNVEV come from the germline V gene (reference sequence). The CDR3 is 15 amino acids. For the CDR3, the DNA is TGTGCCAGCAGTCCCACTAGCGGACTCACAGATACGCAGTATTTT. It is translated as CASSPTSGLTDTQYF.

The chain links TRBV15 to TRBJ2-1, with 8 bases matching TRBD2. Germline CDR1 and CDR2: LNHNV and YYDKDF (reference sequence). The CDR3 contains 15 residues. Losses at the gene ends were 1 base for V and 10 bases for J; bases not matched to a gene: 9. Written as DNA, the CDR3 is TGTGCCACCAGCAGAGTAACAGCGGGAGCTCGGGAGCAGTTCTTC. Translating gives CATSRVTAGAREQFF.

This rearrangement joins TRBV5-1 to TRBJ2-1; 12 bases are shared with TRBD1. CDR3 size: 15 residues. With V trimmed by 2 bases and J by 6 bases, 3 bases remained unmatched. CDR1 and CDR2 from the germline V gene are SGHRS and YFSETQ. CDR3 loop: CASSFRDRGPNEQFF. The CDR3 nucleotides read TGCGCCAGCAGCTTCCGGGACAGGGGGCCCAATGAGCAGTTCTTC. Complete variable domain (other parts from reference TRBV5-1 and TRBJ2-1): KAGVTQTPRYLIKTRGQQVTLSCSPISGHRSVSWYQQTPGQGLQFLFEYFSETQRNKGNFPGRFSGRQFSNSRSEMNVSTLELGDSALYLCASSFRDRGPNEQFFGPGTRLTVL.

The chain joins TRBV30 to TRBJ1-2; the match to TRBD1 covers 9 bases. CDR3 length: 11 residues. Germline loops: CDR1 GTSNPN, CDR2 SVGIG (reference sequence). CDR3 nucleotide sequence: TGTGTCCTAGGACAGGGGATCGGCTACACCTTC. This codes for CVLGQGIGYTF.

The chain employs TRBV18 and TRBJ2-6; D is undetermined. V was shortened by 1 base and J by 0 bases, with 25 bases between the two germline ends. Germline CDR1 is KGHSH and CDR2 is LQKENI. The CDR3 spans 22 residues. The CDR3 region is CASSPLTLNSNFGFSGANVLTF. The CDR3 DNA reads TGTGCCAGCTCACCACTGACTTTGAATTCGAACTTCGGCTTCTCTGGGGCCAACGTCCTGACTTTC.

This clone was observed a handful of times. The chain combines TRBV6-5 with TRBJ2-5; 9 bases match TRBD1. TRBJ2-7 explains the end of the DNA better; the J call may be wrong. Germline V gives CDR1 MNHEY, CDR2 SVGAGI. This CDR3 comprises 15 residues. CDR3 region: CASSAWTGESYEQYF. As DNA, the CDR3 is TGTGCCAGCAGTGCCTGGACAGGGGAGAGCTACGAGCAGTACTTC.

The chain has TRBV5-5 and TRBJ1-5; no clear D gene. The CDR3 is 16 residues long. Per germline, CDR1 SGHKS and CDR2 YYEKEE (reference sequence). V lost 0 bases, J lost 2 bases, and 12 bases lay in between. The DNA of the CDR3 is TGTGCCAGCAGCTTGGTTGTACTAGAGGGCAATCAGCCCCAGCATTTT. Its protein is CASSLVVLEGNQPQHF.

The rearrangement joins TRBV5-1 to TRBJ2-5, with a weak D call TRBD1 (6 bases). The germline CDR1 and CDR2 sequences are SGHRS and YFSETQ. V dropped 0 bases and J dropped 3 bases, with 12 bases sitting between them. The CDR3 sequence is 15 residues long. Written as DNA, the CDR3 is TGCGCCAGCAGCTTGGGGGGCAGGGGAGAAGAGACCCAGTACTTC. Translating it yields CASSLGGRGEETQYF.

The V call is TRBV7-2, the J call TRBJ2-3, with no clear D. Trimming shortened V by 3 bases and J by 6 bases, and 7 bases separated the two germline ends. Looked up from germline, CDR1 is SGHTA and CDR2 is FQGNSA. This CDR3 is 12 amino acids long. CDR3 nucleotides: TGTGCCAGCAGCTTCCCTAGGGATACGCAGTATTTT. This sequence encodes CASSFPRDTQYF.

This CDR3 is CATSRSDRATYNQPQHF. Written as DNA, the CDR3 is TGTGCCACCAGCAGATCTGACAGGGCGACTTACAATCAGCCCCAGCATTTT. The chain couples TRBV15 to TRBJ1-5; 7 bases fit TRBD1. J gave up 3 bases and V 2 bases, and 10 bases lay outside the gene matches. The V gene's germline CDR1 is LNHNV and CDR2 YYDKDF (reference sequence). This CDR3 region has 17 residues.

This chain joins TRBV4-1 and TRBJ1-2, with 7 bases that match TRBD1. CDR1 and CDR2 (germline): MGHRA, YSYEKL. The ends lost 7 bases at V and 2 bases at J; junction bases unmatched: 10. The CDR3 has 15 amino acids. CDR3 coding DNA: TGCGCCAGCACCTTTGGTGGACAGGCCAACTATGGCTACACCTTC. It is translated as CASTFGGQANYGYTF.

This clone was found a few times. V and J are TRBV28 and TRBJ2-7, with TRBD2 as a possible D gene (5 bases). The CDR3 length is 10 residues. V was pared by 8 bases and J by 9 bases, with 11 bases between. Germline V gives CDR1 MDHEN, CDR2 SYDVKM. The CDR3 DNA reads as TGTGCCAGCGAGGGTATTGGGCAGTACTTC. Translation gives CASEGIGQYF.

V gene TRBV5-1 combines with J gene TRBJ2-7, with D maybe TRBD2 (5 bases). Germline CDR1 SGHRS, CDR2 YFSETQ. V gave up 0 bases and J gave up 1 base, with 11 bases separating them. The length of the CDR3 is 15 residues. CDR3 protein: CASSLVGGRSYEQYF. CDR3 nucleotide sequence: TGCGCCAGCAGCTTGGTTGGAGGCAGGTCCTACGAGCAGTACTTC.

In DNA, the CDR3 is TGTGCCAGCACCCGGACAGCCGATCAGCCCCAGCATTTT. Translation: CASTRTADQPQHF. This chain joins TRBV6-6 and TRBJ1-5, with a possible D match to TRBD1 (6 bases). The CDR3 covers 13 residues. Trimming left V 7 bases short and J 5 bases short, with 12 bases between. Per germline, CDR1 MNHNY and CDR2 SVGAGI (reference sequence).

The chain carries TRBV27 and TRBJ2-7; D is perhaps TRBD2 (6 bases). Germline V gene data show CDR1 as MNHEY and CDR2 as SMNVEV (reference sequence). The CDR3 is 13 amino acids. Trimming cost V 6 bases and J 3 bases, with 12 bases left between them. The CDR3 protein is CASSRERIYEQYF. CDR3 bases: TGTGCCAGCAGCCGGGAGCGGATCTACGAGCAGTACTTC.

The gene calls are TRBV18 and TRBJ2-7, with 11 bases fitting TRBD1. The CDR3 has 15 amino acids. With 3 bases clipped from V and 2 bases from J, the junction kept 3 bases outside the gene matches. CDR1 KGHSH and CDR2 LQKENI come from the germline V gene. The CDR3, as DNA: TGTGCCAGCTCACCGCCGGGACAGGGGGCCTACGAGCAGTACTTC. Protein product: CASSPPGQGAYEQYF.

The genes are TRBV28 and TRBJ1-2; the D is unclear. The CDR3 consists of 12 residues. Deletions cut 6 bases from V and 5 bases from J, with 10 bases between. Germline loops: CDR1 MDHEN, CDR2 SYDVKM. Here the CDR3 reads CASRAGGYGYTF. In DNA form, the CDR3 reads TGTGCCAGCAGGGCGGGCGGATATGGCTACACCTTC.

The chain links TRBV5-1 to TRBJ2-5, with D possibly matching TRBD2 (5 bases). This CDR3 region has 15 residues. The germline CDR1 and CDR2 sequences are SGHRS and YFSETQ. Trimming removed 1 base from V and 5 bases from J, with 15 bases in between. The CDR3: CASSLMRLAGETQYF. The CDR3 bases are TGCGCCAGCAGCTTGATGCGTCTAGCTGGGGAGACCCAGTACTTC.